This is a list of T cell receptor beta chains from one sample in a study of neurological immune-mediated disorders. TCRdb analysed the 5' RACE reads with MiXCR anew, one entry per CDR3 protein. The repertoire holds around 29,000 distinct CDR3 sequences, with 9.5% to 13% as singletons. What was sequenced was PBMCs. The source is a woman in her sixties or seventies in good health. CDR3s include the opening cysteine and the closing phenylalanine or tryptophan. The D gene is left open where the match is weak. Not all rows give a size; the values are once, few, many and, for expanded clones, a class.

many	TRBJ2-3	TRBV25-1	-	TGTGCCAGCAACACAGGCGGATTTAGCACAGATACGCAGTATTTT	CASNTGGFSTDTQYF
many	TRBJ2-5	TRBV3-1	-	TGTGCCAGCAGCCGATCCCGGATGGGGTACCAAGAGACCCAGTACTTC	CASSRSRMGYQETQYF
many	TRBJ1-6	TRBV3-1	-	TGTGCCAGCAGCCAAGACCTAAATTCACCCCTCCACTTT	CASSQDLNSPLHF
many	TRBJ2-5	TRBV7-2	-	TGTGCCAGCAGCTTGGGCGGGCACCAAGAGACCCAGTACTTC	CASSLGGHQETQYF
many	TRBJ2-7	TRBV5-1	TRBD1	TGCGCCAGCAGCACTGGACAGGTTCCCACCTACGAGCAGTACTTC	CASSTGQVPTYEQYF
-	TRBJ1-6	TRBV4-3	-	TGCGCCAGCAGCCAAGAAGATATGAATTCACCCCTCCACTTT	CASSQEDMNSPLHF
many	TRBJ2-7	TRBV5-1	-	TGCGCCAGCAGCGGAAGGGGCCAGGGCGAGCAGTACTTC	CASSGRGQGEQYF
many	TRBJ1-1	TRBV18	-	TGTGCCAGCTCACCAACGGGACGTGAGGGGACTGAAGCTTTCTTT	CASSPTGREGTEAFF
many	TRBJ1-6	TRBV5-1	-	TGCGCCAGCAGCTTGGGCTTAGAGAATTCACCCCTCCACTTT	CASSLGLENSPLHF
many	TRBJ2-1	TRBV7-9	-	TGTGCCAGCAGCTTAGACGGGGGACCGGACAATGAGCAGTTCTTC	CASSLDGGPDNEQFF
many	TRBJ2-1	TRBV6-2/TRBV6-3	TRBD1	TGTGCCAGCAGCCAGAGACAGGGGGCTTACAATGAGCAGTTCTTC	CASSQRQGAYNEQFF
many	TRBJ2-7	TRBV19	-	TGTGCCAGTAGTAGGGGGATCTATTACGAGCAGTACTTC	CASSRGIYYEQYF
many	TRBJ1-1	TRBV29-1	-	TGCAGCGTTGAAGAGGGAAGGACTGAAGCTTTCTTT	CSVEEGRTEAFF
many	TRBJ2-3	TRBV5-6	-	TGTGCCAGCAGCTTCAGGGGTCTCCGAGATACGCAGTATTTT	CASSFRGLRDTQYF
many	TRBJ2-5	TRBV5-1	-	TGCGCCAGCAGCGTTGAGTACCAAGAGACCCAGTACTTC	CASSVEYQETQYF
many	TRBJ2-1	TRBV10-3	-	TGTGCCATCAGTGAGTCAGGCAGGACGGATGAGCAGTTCTTC	CAISESGRTDEQFF
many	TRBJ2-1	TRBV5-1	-	TGCGCCAGCAGCTTAGGGGGGCTTAGTGTATCTGAGCAGTTCTTC	CASSLGGLSVSEQFF
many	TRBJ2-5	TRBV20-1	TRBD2	TGCAGTGTAGCGGGGGGGCCCCAAGAGACCCAGTACTTC	CSVAGGPQETQYF
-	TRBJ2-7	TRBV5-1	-	TGCGCCAGCAGCTTGTCTTGGACGGAAAGCTCCTACGAGCAGTACTTC	CASSLSWTESSYEQYF
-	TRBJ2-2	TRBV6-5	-	TGTGCCAGCAGACTCGATAGTGGGGGGGCCAGGGAGCTGTTTTTT	CASRLDSGGARELFF
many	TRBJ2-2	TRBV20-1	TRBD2	TGCAGTGCTGGACTGACTAGCGGAGGCGGGGAGCTGTTTTTT	CSAGLTSGGGELFF
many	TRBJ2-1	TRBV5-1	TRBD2	TGCGCCAGCAGCTTGGCGTCTAGCGGGGGGTATTCCGCCTACAATGAGCAGTTCTTC	CASSLASSGGYSAYNEQFF
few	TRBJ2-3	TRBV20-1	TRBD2	TGCAGTGCTGAGAAGGGACTAGCCAGCACAGATACGCAGTATTTT	CSAEKGLASTDTQYF
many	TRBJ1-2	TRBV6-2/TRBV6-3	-	TGTGCCAGCAGTTCCCAGGCGGCGGATGGCTACACCTTC	CASSSQAADGYTF
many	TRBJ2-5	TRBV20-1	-	TGCAGTGCTAGAGATCTCACGCTACAGGTGGAGACCCAGTACTTC	CSARDLTLQVETQYF
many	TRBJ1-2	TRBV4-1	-	TGCGCCAGCAGCCGATTACCCCGACAGTCTAACTATGGCTACACCTTC	CASSRLPRQSNYGYTF
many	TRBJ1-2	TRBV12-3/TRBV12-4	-	TGTGCCAGCAGAACAACCCGGGACGGCCTAAACTATGGCTACACCTTC	CASRTTRDGLNYGYTF
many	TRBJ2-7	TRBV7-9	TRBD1	TGTGCCAGCAGCCCCAGAGGACAGGGGATCAACGAGCAGTACTTC	CASSPRGQGINEQYF
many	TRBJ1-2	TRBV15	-	TGTGCCACCAGCAGAGATCAAATGGCAAATGGCTACACCTTC	CATSRDQMANGYTF
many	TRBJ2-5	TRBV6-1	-	TGTGCCAGCACGGAATGGAGGGGACGCCAAGAGACCCAGTACTTC	CASTEWRGRQETQYF
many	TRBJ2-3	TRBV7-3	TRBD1	TGTGCCAGCAGGCCCACCGGGACAGGGACCACAGATACGCAGTATTTT	CASRPTGTGTTDTQYF
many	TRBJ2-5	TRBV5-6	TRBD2	TGTGCCAGCAGCTACCCCGGGACTATCTCCGTGGAGACCCAGTACTTC	CASSYPGTISVETQYF
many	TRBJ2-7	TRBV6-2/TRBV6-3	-	TGTGCCAGCAGTTCTTCCCGGGGGTATGGCGAGCAGTACTTC	CASSSSRGYGEQYF
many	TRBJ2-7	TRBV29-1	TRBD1	TGCAGCGCTGCGACAGGGGCCGGTTACGAGCAGTACTTC	CSAATGAGYEQYF
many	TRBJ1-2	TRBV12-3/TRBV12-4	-	TGTGCCAGCAGCCCAGAGGGGATCCATGGCTACACCTTC	CASSPEGIHGYTF
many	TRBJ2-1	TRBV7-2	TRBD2	TGTGCCAGCAGCACGAGGACTAGCGGGGGGGCCGGTGAGCAGTTCTTC	CASSTRTSGGAGEQFF
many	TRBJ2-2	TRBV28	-	TGTGCCAGCAGCTCCCCCAGCACCGGGGAGCTGTTTTTT	CASSSPSTGELFF
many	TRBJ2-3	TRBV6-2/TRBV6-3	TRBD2	TGTGCCAGCAGTTTCCTCAGCGGGGGGGCCGGGGATACGCAGTATTTT	CASSFLSGGAGDTQYF
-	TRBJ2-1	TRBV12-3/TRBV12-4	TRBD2	TGTGCCAGCAGCTGTAGCGGGGGGGCTAACAGTCCTTACAATGAGCAGTTCTTC	CASSCSGGANSPYNEQFF
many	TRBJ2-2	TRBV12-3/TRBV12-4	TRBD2	TGTGCCAGCAGTTTCGGCGGGGGAAGCGCCGGGGAGCTGTTTTTT	CASSFGGGSAGELFF
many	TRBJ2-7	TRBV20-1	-	TGCAGTGCCAGGGGTTACGAGCAGTACTTC	CSARGYEQYF
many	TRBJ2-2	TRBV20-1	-	TGCAGTGCTTCAATGACCGGGGAGCTGTTTTTT	CSASMTGELFF
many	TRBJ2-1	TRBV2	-	TGTGCCAGTGGGTACGGGGGCTCGGGGAATGAGCAGTTCTTC	CASGYGGSGNEQFF
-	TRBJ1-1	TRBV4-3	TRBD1	TGCGCCAGCAGCCAGGGTGACAGGGCGAGCACTGAAGCTTTCTTT	CASSQGDRASTEAFF
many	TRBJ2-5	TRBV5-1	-	TGCGCCAGCAGCTGGGGGGAGACCCAGTACTTC	CASSWGETQYF
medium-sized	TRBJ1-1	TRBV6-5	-	TGTGCCAGCAGTTACTCCGATAACACTGAAGCTTTCTTT	CASSYSDNTEAFF